A single sample gave rise to the 4 T cell receptor beta chains below, sequenced in a study of PD-1 blockade in classical Hodgkin lymphoma. Measured with immunoSEQ multiplex PCR; TCRdb has only the in-frame clones, and not every one. The table has 65,000 to 95,000 clones, under 90% seen once; the top ten hold 22%. Autologous stem cell transplantation was followed by relapse in every patient, and brentuximab vedotin exposure varied. The input for sequencing was peripheral blood mononuclear cells (PBMCs), taken at baseline. The receptor source for this set is a human donor with classical Hodgkin lymphoma.

The chain employs TRBV6-5 and TRBJ1-5; D may be TRBD1 (5 bases). Trimming left V 6 bases short and J 5 bases short, with 11 bases between. This CDR3 is built from 13 residues. Germline CDR1 reads MNHEY; CDR2 reads SVGAGI. The CDR3 protein is CASSLTGDQPQHF. The CDR3 DNA is TGTGCCAGCAGCCTTACAGGAGATCAGCCCCAGCATTTT.

This clone was found once. This rearrangement joins TRBV7-9 to TRBJ1-1, with 7 bases identical to TRBD1. Per germline, CDR1 SEHNR and CDR2 FQNEAQ (reference sequence). CDR3 length equals 14 residues. Germline trimming cut 3 bases from V and 4 bases from J; bases unmatched to any gene: 5. CDR3 nucleotides: TGTGCCAGCAGCTTGCCCCCAGGGGGCACTGAAGCTTTCTTT. Protein sequence: CASSLPPGGTEAFF.

The genes are TRBV19 and TRBJ1-2, with a weak D call TRBD1 (5 bases). This CDR3 has 13 amino acids. V dropped 11 bases and J dropped 4 bases, with 17 bases sitting between them. CDR1 is LNHDA and CDR2 is SQIVND in the germline V gene (reference sequence). The CDR3 sequence: CASRDAGPYGYTF. CDR3 in DNA: TGTGCCTCCCGGGACGCTGGACCCTATGGCTACACCTTC.

This clone is a singleton in its sample. V and J are TRBV27 and TRBJ1-1; D perhaps matches TRBD1 (5 bases). V was pared by 3 bases and J by 7 bases, with 18 bases between. Germline loops: CDR1 MNHEY, CDR2 SMNVEV (reference sequence). This CDR3 has 15 amino acids. CDR3 sequence reads: CASSFRSGTAFEAFF. The CDR3 DNA sequence: TGTGCCAGCAGTTTCCGCTCTGGGACGGCTTTTGAAGCTTTCTTT.